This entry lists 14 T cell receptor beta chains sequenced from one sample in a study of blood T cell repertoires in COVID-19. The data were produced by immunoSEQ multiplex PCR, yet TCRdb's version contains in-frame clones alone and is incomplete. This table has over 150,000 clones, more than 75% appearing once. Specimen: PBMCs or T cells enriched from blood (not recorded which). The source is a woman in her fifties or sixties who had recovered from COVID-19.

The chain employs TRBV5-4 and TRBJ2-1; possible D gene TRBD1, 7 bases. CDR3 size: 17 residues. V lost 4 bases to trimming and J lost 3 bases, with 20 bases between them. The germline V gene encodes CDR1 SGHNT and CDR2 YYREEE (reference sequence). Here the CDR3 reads CASSPGRGANYYNEQFF. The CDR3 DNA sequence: TGTGCCAGCAGCCCAGGCAGGGGGGCCAACTACTACAATGAGCAGTTCTTC.

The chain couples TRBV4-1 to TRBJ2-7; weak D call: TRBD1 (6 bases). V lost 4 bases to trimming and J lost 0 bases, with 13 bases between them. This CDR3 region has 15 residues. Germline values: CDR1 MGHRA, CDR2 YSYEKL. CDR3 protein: CASSRATGSSYEQYF. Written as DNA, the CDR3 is TGCGCCAGCAGCCGTGCGACAGGTAGCTCCTACGAGCAGTACTTC.

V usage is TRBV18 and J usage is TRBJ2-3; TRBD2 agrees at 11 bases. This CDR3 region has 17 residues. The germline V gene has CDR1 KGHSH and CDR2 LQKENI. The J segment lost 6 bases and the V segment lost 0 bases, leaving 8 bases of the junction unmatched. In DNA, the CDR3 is TGTGCCAGCTCACCACCGAGCGGGACTAGCGGTGGGGATACGCAGTATTTT. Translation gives CASSPPSGTSGGDTQYF.

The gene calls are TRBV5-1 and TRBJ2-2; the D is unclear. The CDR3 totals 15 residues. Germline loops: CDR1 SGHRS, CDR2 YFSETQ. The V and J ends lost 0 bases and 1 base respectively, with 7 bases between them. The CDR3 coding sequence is TGCGCCAGCAGCTTGGGCAGTTTGAACACCGGGGAGCTGTTTTTT. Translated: CASSLGSLNTGELFF. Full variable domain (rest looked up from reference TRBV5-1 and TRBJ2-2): KAGVTQTPRYLIKTRGQQVTLSCSPISGHRSVSWYQQTPGQGLQFLFEYFSETQRNKGNFPGRFSGRQFSNSRSEMNVSTLELGDSALYLCASSLGSLNTGELFFGEGSRLTVL.

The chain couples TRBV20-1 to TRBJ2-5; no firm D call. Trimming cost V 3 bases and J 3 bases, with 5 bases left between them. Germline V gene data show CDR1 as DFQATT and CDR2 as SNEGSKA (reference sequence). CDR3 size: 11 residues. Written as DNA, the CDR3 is TGCAGTGCTAGTCCAGAAGAGACCCAGTACTTC. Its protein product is CSASPEETQYF.

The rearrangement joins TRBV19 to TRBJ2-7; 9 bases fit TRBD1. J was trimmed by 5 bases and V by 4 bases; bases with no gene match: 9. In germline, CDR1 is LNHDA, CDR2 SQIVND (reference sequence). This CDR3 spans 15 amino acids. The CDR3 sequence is CASSTPGTGSHEQYF. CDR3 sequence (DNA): TGTGCCAGTAGTACGCCCGGGACAGGGAGCCACGAGCAGTACTTC.

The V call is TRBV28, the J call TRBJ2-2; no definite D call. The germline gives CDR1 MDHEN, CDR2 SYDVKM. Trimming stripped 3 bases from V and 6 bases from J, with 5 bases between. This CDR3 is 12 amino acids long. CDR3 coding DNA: TGTGCCAGCAGTTTGAGGTCCGGGGAGCTGTTTTTT. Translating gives CASSLRSGELFF. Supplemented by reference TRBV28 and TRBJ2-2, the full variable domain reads DVKVTQSSRYLVKRTGEKVFLECVQDMDHENMFWYRQDPGLGLRLIYFSYDVKMKEKGDIPEGYSVSREKKERFSLILESASTNQTSMYLCASSLRSGELFFGEGSRLTVL.

CDR3 DNA: TGTGCCAGCAGCTGGAGGGAGGGCTATGGCTACACCTTC. Its translation: CASSWREGYGYTF. The chain employs TRBV5-6 and TRBJ1-2; D unclear. CDR3 size: 13 residues. Germline CDR1 SGHDT, CDR2 YYEEEE. The germline V and J ends were trimmed by 3 bases and 4 bases, with 10 bases remaining between them.

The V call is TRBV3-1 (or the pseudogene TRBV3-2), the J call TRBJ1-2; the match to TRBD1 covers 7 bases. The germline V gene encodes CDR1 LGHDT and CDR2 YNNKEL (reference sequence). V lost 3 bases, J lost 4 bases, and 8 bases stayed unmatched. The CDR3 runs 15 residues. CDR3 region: CASSQAKGAAYGYTF. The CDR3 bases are TGTGCCAGCAGCCAGGCCAAGGGGGCGGCCTATGGCTACACCTTC.

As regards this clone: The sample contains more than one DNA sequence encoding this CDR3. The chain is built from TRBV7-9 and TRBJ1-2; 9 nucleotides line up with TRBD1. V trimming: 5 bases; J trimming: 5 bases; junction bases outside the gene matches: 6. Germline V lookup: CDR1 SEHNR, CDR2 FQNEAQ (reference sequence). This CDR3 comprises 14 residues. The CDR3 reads CASSLGQGKYGYTF. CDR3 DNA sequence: TGTGCCAGCAGCCTCGGACAGGGGAAATATGGCTACACCTTC.

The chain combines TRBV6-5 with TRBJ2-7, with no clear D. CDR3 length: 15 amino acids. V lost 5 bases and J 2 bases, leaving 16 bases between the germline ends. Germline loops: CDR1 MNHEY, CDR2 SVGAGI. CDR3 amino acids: CASSTIGRTPYEQYF. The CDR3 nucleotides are TGTGCCAGCAGTACCATCGGTCGTACCCCCTACGAGCAGTACTTC.

This chain's CDR3 is CATSRSPGTGLGTEAFF. DNA of the CDR3: TGTGCCACCAGCAGAAGTCCCGGGACAGGATTGGGGACTGAAGCTTTCTTT. The J gene is TRBJ1-1, the V gene TRBV15, with 8 positions matching TRBD1. The CDR3 is 17 residues long. V gave up 2 bases and J gave up 5 bases; unmatched junction bases: 13. Germline V CDR1 and CDR2: LNHNV, YYDKDF (reference sequence).

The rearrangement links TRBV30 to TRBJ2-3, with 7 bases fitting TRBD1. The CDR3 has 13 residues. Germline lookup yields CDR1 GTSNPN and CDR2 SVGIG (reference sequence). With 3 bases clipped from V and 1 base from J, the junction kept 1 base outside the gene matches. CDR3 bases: TGTGCCTGGAGCCAGGGGGGCACAGATACGCAGTATTTT. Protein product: CAWSQGGTDTQYF. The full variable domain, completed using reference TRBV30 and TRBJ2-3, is SQTIHQWPATLVQPVGSPLSLECTVEGTSNPNLYWYRQAAGRGLQLLFYSVGIGQISSEVPQNLSASRPQDRQFILSSKKLLLSDSGFYLCAWSQGGTDTQYFGPGTRLTVL.

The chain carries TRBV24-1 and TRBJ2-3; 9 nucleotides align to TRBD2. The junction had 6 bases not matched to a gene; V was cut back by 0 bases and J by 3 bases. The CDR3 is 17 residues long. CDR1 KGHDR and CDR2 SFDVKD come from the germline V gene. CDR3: CATSDLRAGGRTDTQYF. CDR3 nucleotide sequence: TGTGCCACCAGTGATTTGCGCGCGGGAGGGCGAACAGATACGCAGTATTTT.